This T cell receptor beta chain was recorded in a study of blood T cell repertoires in COVID-19. In the study overall: Material from acute and convalescent COVID-19 was sourced from the United States, Italy and Spain.

The ends lost 0 bases at V and 5 bases at J; junction bases unmatched: 9. The CDR3 runs to 17 residues. Looked up from germline, CDR1 is MNHEY and CDR2 is SVGEGT. In the original processing: For nucleated cells, counts were estimated from reference gene primer amplification. TCRdb's copy holds only in-frame clones and misses some; the assay was immunoSEQ multiplex PCR. V and J calls and clone size are copied from that table; D and trimming were computed from the DNA. The data contain about 74,000 clones, 90% of them seen just once; the ten biggest clones take up approximately 1.5%. This clone was recorded once.

The V call is TRBV6-2 or TRBV6-3, the J call TRBJ2-3; TRBD2 matches 9 bases. This clonotype originated in a man aged 50 or older with acute or convalescent COVID-19. Sequences were obtained from peripheral blood. The CDR3 DNA reads TGTGCCAGCAGTTACTCCCCTCGCGCGGGGGGGAGAGATACGCAGTATTTT. This sequence encodes CASSYSPRAGGRDTQYF.